These T cell receptor beta chains were read from a single sample in a study of CD8+ T cells in alopecia areata. Method: immunoSEQ multiplex PCR; TCRdb's copy keeps in-frame clones and lacks some. The sample has approximately 180,000 clones; about 54% are singletons. Here the sequenced sample was CD4+ T cells sorted from blood, taken at approximately week 60, from a patient treated with tofacitinib. These receptors originate from a human donor with alopecia areata. Both conserved end residues are part of each CDR3. D genes are given only for firm matches. Part of the rows lack a size; the others show once, few, many or a class for expanded clones.

d_gene	v_gene	j_gene	abundance	CDR3aa	CDR3nt
TRBD1	TRBV29-1	TRBJ2-6	.	CSVLQGASSGANVLTF	TGCAGCGTCCTACAGGGGGCCAGCTCTGGGGCCAACGTCCTGACTTTC
TRBD2	TRBV29-1	TRBJ2-7	few	CSASSGERYEQYF	TGCAGCGCAAGTAGCGGGGAACGTTACGAGCAGTACTTC
.	TRBV29-1	TRBJ1-1	.	CSVDVNPNTEAFF	TGCAGCGTTGACGTCAACCCGAACACTGAAGCTTTCTTT
TRBD2	TRBV29-1	TRBJ2-5	few	CSVEDPASGGYETQYF	TGCAGCGTTGAAGATCCGGCTAGCGGGGGGTATGAGACCCAGTACTTC
TRBD1	TRBV5-1	TRBJ1-4	.	CASSLEGQGGEKLFF	TGCGCCAGCAGCTTGGAAGGACAGGGAGGAGAAAAACTGTTTTTT
.	TRBV2	TRBJ1-5	few	CASSASGRTPQPQHF	TGTGCCAGCAGTGCGTCAGGGCGAACCCCTCAGCCCCAGCATTTT
TRBD1	TRBV7-9	TRBJ1-1	.	CASSTGQMNTEAFF	TGTGCCAGCAGCACGGGACAGATGAACACTGAAGCTTTCTTT
.	TRBV5-1	TRBJ2-7	.	CASSPAGNNEQYF	TGCGCCAGCAGCCCAGCCGGGAATAACGAGCAGTACTTC
TRBD1	TRBV10-3	TRBJ1-3	.	CAIRRDRDGNTIYF	TGTGCCATCAGGAGGGACAGGGATGGAAACACCATATATTTT
.	TRBV5-1	TRBJ2-7	.	CASSLSSHVSYEQYF	TGCGCCAGCAGCTTGTCAAGCCATGTCTCCTACGAGCAGTACTTC
TRBD1	TRBV30	TRBJ2-4	few	CAWRPGGLYKNIQYF	TGTGCCTGGAGGCCAGGGGGCTTGTACAAAAACATTCAGTACTTC
TRBD1	TRBV4-2	TRBJ1-1	.	CASSQVDRESTEAFF	TGTGCCAGCAGCCAAGTAGACAGGGAGTCGACTGAAGCTTTCTTT
.	TRBV4-3	TRBJ2-5	few	CASSPWGPSQETQYF	TGCGCCAGCAGCCCCTGGGGCCCCTCGCAAGAGACCCAGTACTTC
.	TRBV29-1	TRBJ2-1	.	CSVVEGGFDEQFF	TGCAGCGTTGTCGAGGGGGGCTTCGATGAGCAGTTCTTC
.	TRBV6-5	TRBJ1-6	.	CASSYYGAKGESPLHF	TGTGCCAGCAGTTACTACGGGGCCAAAGGGGAATCACCCCTCCACTTT
.	TRBV6-1	TRBJ1-6	.	CASSAGPYNSPLHF	TGTGCCAGCAGCGCAGGTCCATATAATTCACCCCTCCACTTT
.	TRBV20-1	TRBJ2-5	.	CSAFSVETQYF	TGCAGTGCTTTTTCGGTAGAGACCCAGTACTTC
.	TRBV19	TRBJ2-6	.	CASSIGSGANVLTF	TGTGCCAGTAGTATTGGCTCTGGGGCCAACGTCCTGACTTTC
.	TRBV30	TRBJ1-2	.	CAWSLSGSANYGYTF	TGTGCCTGGAGCTTGTCCGGGAGCGCCAACTATGGCTACACCTTC
.	TRBV15	TRBJ1-2	.	CATSRDQGNYGYTF	TGTGCCACCAGCAGAGATCAGGGGAACTATGGCTACACCTTC
.	TRBV7-6	TRBJ2-3	once	CASSLAYPTDTQYF	TGTGCCAGCAGTCTAGCGTACCCCACAGATACGCAGTATTTT
.	TRBV29-1	TRBJ2-6	few	CSVEDLRANVLTF	TGCAGCGTTGAAGATCTTAGGGCCAACGTCCTGACTTTC
.	TRBV25-1	TRBJ2-1	many	CASSEVNNEQFF	TGTGCCAGCAGTGAAGTGAACAATGAGCAGTTCTTC
.	TRBV23-1	TRBJ2-3	.	CASSPTISTDTQYF	TGCGCCAGCAGTCCCACGATTAGCACAGATACGCAGTATTTT
.	TRBV2	TRBJ1-5	.	CASILGSNQPQHF	TGTGCCAGCATTCTGGGAAGCAATCAGCCCCAGCATTTT
.	TRBV29-1	TRBJ2-1	few	CSVERAASYNEQFF	TGCAGCGTTGAAAGGGCGGCCTCCTACAATGAGCAGTTCTTC
.	TRBV13	TRBJ2-2	.	CASSTPKRAGTGELFF	TGTGCCAGCAGCACGCCCAAGCGGGCGGGCACCGGGGAGCTGTTTTTT
.	TRBV5-1	TRBJ2-3	.	CASSGVYADTQYF	TGCGCCAGCAGCGGAGTTTATGCAGATACGCAGTATTTT
.	TRBV2	TRBJ2-5	.	CASSVRREETQYF	TGTGCCAGCAGTGTGCGCCGGGAAGAGACCCAGTACTTC